This T cell receptor (beta chain) comes out of a study of cytomegalovirus exposure and HLA in healthy donors. It was with 60 Vbeta and 13 Jbeta primers that the PCR ran. Clones were read by immunoSEQ multiplex PCR, and TCRdb kept only the in-frame ones, dropping some. The sample records 200,000 or so clones, approximately 84% being singletons. Germline lookup yields CDR1 LNHDA and CDR2 SQIVND (reference sequence). V lost 1 base, J lost 2 bases, and 17 bases lay in between. The CDR3 is 17 amino acids. This clone was observed once. The material sequenced was PBMCs. The sequence was obtained from a boy aged 5-17 years in good health and CMV-seronegative. The chain is built from TRBV19 and TRBJ2-5; TRBD2 is a possible D gene (6 bases). This CDR3 is CASSIGLEGTGQETQYF. In nucleotides, the CDR3 is TGTGCCAGTAGTATAGGTCTTGAGGGGACTGGTCAAGAGACCCAGTACTTC.